The rows below give T cell receptor beta chains drawn from one sample of a study of shared clonotypes between healthy human individuals. The table came from immunoSEQ multiplex PCR; TCRdb's copy has only in-frame clones and leaves some out. The table lists roughly 2.4 million clones, around 95% of them singletons. Source material: naive CD4+ T cells sorted from blood. The receptors shown here come from a man in his late teens or twenties in good health. The CDR3 runs from the conserved cysteine through the conserved F or W. Fields, in order: D gene, clone size, J gene, V gene, CDR3 DNA, CDR3 protein. D genes are given only for firm matches. Clone sizes are given selectively: once, few, many, or a class where the clone is expanded.

TRBD1 - TRBJ2-7 TRBV10-1 TGCGCCAGCAGTGAGGCCCGGACAGGGAAGTACGAGCAGTACTTC CASSEARTGKYEQYF
- once TRBJ2-7 TRBV6-6 TGTGCCAGCAGTTTCCACCCCCCCTACGAGCAGTACTTC CASSFHPPYEQYF
- - TRBJ1-2 TRBV5-4 TGTGCCAGCAGCTTCCTTGACTTCGGTGGCTACACCTTC CASSFLDFGGYTF
- - TRBJ2-5 TRBV5-1 TGCGCCAGCAGCTTGGGACAGACAAAAGAGACCCAGTACTTC CASSLGQTKETQYF
TRBD1 - TRBJ2-2 TRBV19 TGTGCCAGTAGTACTCCGGGACAGGGGACCGGGGAGCTGTTTTTT CASSTPGQGTGELFF
- - TRBJ2-5 TRBV5-8 TGTGCCAGCATCTACAACCTAGGCACCCAAGAGACCCAGTACTTC CASIYNLGTQETQYF
- - TRBJ2-3 TRBV5-4 TGTGCCAGCAGCTTGGGGGGCGGGGGCACAGATACGCAGTATTTT CASSLGGGGTDTQYF
- - TRBJ2-7 TRBV6-5 TGTGCCAGCAGTTACTCATCAGGGTTCGCCTACGAGCAGTACTTC CASSYSSGFAYEQYF
- - TRBJ2-5 TRBV18 TGTGCCAGCTCACCATACGGGACCCAGTACTTC CASSPYGTQYF
TRBD1 - TRBJ1-1 TRBV6-4 TGTGCCAGCAGGGCTACAGGGGCGAGTGGCACTGAAGCTTTCTTT CASRATGASGTEAFF
TRBD1 - TRBJ1-5 TRBV30 TGTGCCTGGAGCTTAACAGGGGACAATCAGCCCCAGCATTTT CAWSLTGDNQPQHF
- - TRBJ2-2 TRBV10-3 TGTGCCATCAGTGACGGACCTTCCGGGGAGCTGTTTTTT CAISDGPSGELFF
TRBD1 - TRBJ1-1 TRBV27 TGTGCCAGCAGTATACAGGGGGCGAACACTGAAGCTTTCTTT CASSIQGANTEAFF
TRBD1 - TRBJ1-2 TRBV6-5 TGTGCCAGCAGAGCCGGGACAGGGGCTACTGGCTACACCTTC CASRAGTGATGYTF
TRBD1 - TRBJ2-1 TRBV30 TGTGCCTGGAGTCCAGACAGGGGGCTTTTGAAGATCTTC CAWSPDRGLLKIF
- - TRBJ1-5 TRBV7-2 TGTGCCAGCAGCTTAGTGGGGGCGGCAACAAGCCAGCCCCAGCATTTT CASSLVGAATSQPQHF
TRBD1 - TRBJ1-5 TRBV7-9 TGTGCCAGCAGCTCGGAGGGGGCCCGCAATCAGCCCCAGCATTTT CASSSEGARNQPQHF
- - TRBJ1-1 TRBV28 TGTGCCAGCATCCTAGTCAGGGGCTGGATGGGCACTGAAGCTTTCTTT CASILVRGWMGTEAFF
- - TRBJ1-3 TRBV28 TGTGCCAGCAGTACTTCCGGGACCCCCAAGGGGGGAAACACCATATATTTT CASSTSGTPKGGNTIYF
- - TRBJ2-7 TRBV7-2 TGTGCCAGCAGCACGAGGGGGCGGGGAGTCGTAGACGAGCAGTACTTC CASSTRGRGVVDEQYF
- - TRBJ2-7 TRBV14 TGTGCCAGCAGCCTCCAAGGACCATACGAGCAGTACTTC CASSLQGPYEQYF
TRBD1 - TRBJ1-2 TRBV5-4 TGTGCCAGCAGCCAGGGACAGCAGTATGGCTACACCTTC CASSQGQQYGYTF
- - TRBJ2-1 TRBV19 TGTGCCAGTAGTATTAGTGGTAACAATGAGCAGTTCTTC CASSISGNNEQFF
TRBD2 - TRBJ2-7 TRBV7-2 TGTGCCAGCACCACGACGGCTAGCGGGATCTACGAGCAGTACTTC CASTTTASGIYEQYF
- - TRBJ1-2 TRBV6-5 TGTGCCAGCAGTAAAGCCATCTACTATGGCTACACCTTC CASSKAIYYGYTF
- - TRBJ1-1 TRBV4-1 TGCGCCAGCAGCCAAACAGCGTTAGATGAAGCTTTCTTT CASSQTALDEAFF
TRBD2 once TRBJ2-5 TRBV12-5 TGTGCTAGTGGTTTGGTGTGGCGGGAGGGCCAAGAGACCCAGTACTTC CASGLVWREGQETQYF
- - TRBJ1-6 TRBV5-6 TGTGCCAGCAGCTTGGTTGGAGGCAAGGGGTATAATTCACCCCTCCACTTT CASSLVGGKGYNSPLHF
- once TRBJ2-2 TRBV25-1 TGTGCCAGCAGTGACAGTCAGGGGTGGACCGGGGAGCTGTTTTTT CASSDSQGWTGELFF
TRBD1 - TRBJ1-5 TRBV7-2 TGTGCCAGCAGCTTAGTACAGGGGGGGAGTCAGCCCCAGCATTTT CASSLVQGGSQPQHF
- - TRBJ1-3 TRBV25-1 TGTGCCAGCAGTGAGGCGGGTCGGTCTGGAAACACCATATATTTT CASSEAGRSGNTIYF